A selection of T cell receptor beta chains follows, all from one sample in a study of blood T cell repertoires in COVID-19. Only in-frame clones appear in the TCRdb table, and some are missing; sequencing was by immunoSEQ multiplex PCR. In the table there are about 270,000 clones, around 82% of which are singletons. The material sequenced was peripheral blood. These TCRs come from a woman between 18 and 29 years old with acute or convalescent COVID-19. The CDR3 runs from the conserved cysteine through the conserved F or W. D genes are given only for firm matches. The listing skips clone size in some rows; elsewhere it reads once, few, many or a size class.

j_call | clone_size | v_call | d_call | cdr3_nt | cdr3_aa
TRBJ1-1 | NA | TRBV27 | NA | TGTGCCAGCAGTTCGCCTCCAGGGGTGCGGGCTTTCTTT | CASSSPPGVRAFF
TRBJ1-3 | NA | TRBV11-2 | NA | TGTGCCAGCAGCTTAGCCGCGGGGTACGGGGCCTCTGGAAACACCATATATTTT | CASSLAAGYGASGNTIYF
TRBJ2-7 | NA | TRBV4-1 | NA | TGCGCCAGCAGCCAAGGTGTCAAAACCGGGACTGGGGCCTACGAGCAGTACTTC | CASSQGVKTGTGAYEQYF
TRBJ2-7 | NA | TRBV2 | TRBD1 | TGTGCCAGCAGTCGGGACAGGACCTACGAGCAGTACTTC | CASSRDRTYEQYF
TRBJ2-1 | once | TRBV6-1 | NA | TGTGCCAGCAGCCGACCCCGGGACTCGGACAATGAGCAGTTCTTC | CASSRPRDSDNEQFF
TRBJ1-3 | NA | TRBV28 | NA | TGTGCCAGCAGCCGAGAACAGGTCTACTCTGGAAACACCATATATTTT | CASSREQVYSGNTIYF
TRBJ2-7 | NA | TRBV23-1 | TRBD1 | TGCACACCCCCTAGGACAGGAGCCTACGAGCAGTACTTC | CTPPRTGAYEQYF
TRBJ1-4 | NA | TRBV6-5 | NA | TGTGCCAGCAGTCCCGGGGGGCGCCCAGAAAAACTGTTTTTT | CASSPGGRPEKLFF
TRBJ2-7 | NA | TRBV11-3 | NA | TGTGCCAGCAGCCAGACAGGCTACGAGCAGTACTTC | CASSQTGYEQYF
TRBJ2-3 | NA | TRBV6-2/TRBV6-3 | NA | TGTGCCAGCAGTTATATCGGCACAGATACGCAGTATTTT | CASSYIGTDTQYF
TRBJ2-7 | NA | TRBV30 | TRBD2 | TGTGCCTGGACGGGGACCCGGACTAGCGGGAGTAGTGAGCAGTACTTC | CAWTGTRTSGSSEQYF
TRBJ2-7 | NA | TRBV27 | NA | TGTGCCAGCAGGGACAACTCCTACGAGCAGTACTTC | CASRDNSYEQYF
TRBJ2-1 | NA | TRBV18 | TRBD2 | TGTGCCAGCTCACAACTAGCGGGACGGCGCTACAATGAGCAGTTCTTC | CASSQLAGRRYNEQFF
TRBJ2-1 | NA | TRBV19 | NA | TGTGCCAGTAGTATAGCCAGCGGTGGGTCCTACAATGAGCAGTTCTTC | CASSIASGGSYNEQFF
TRBJ2-2 | once | TRBV6-5 | TRBD2 | TGTGCCAGCAGTTACGTGGGCGGGGGCACCGGGGAGCTGTTTTTT | CASSYVGGGTGELFF
TRBJ1-1 | NA | TRBV27 | NA | TGTGCCAGCAGTTTGAGGTGGCCCATGAACACTGAAGCTTTCTTT | CASSLRWPMNTEAFF
TRBJ2-5 | NA | TRBV28 | TRBD1 | TGTGCCAGCAGTTCCGGGACAGTGGAGACCCAGTACTTC | CASSSGTVETQYF
TRBJ2-7 | NA | TRBV19 | NA | TGTGCCAGTAGAAGGGCGGGACGGAACGAGCAGTACTTC | CASRRAGRNEQYF
TRBJ2-4 | NA | TRBV21-1 | NA | TGTGCCCGAAAGAAGCTAGCCAAAAACATTCAGTACTTC | CARKKLAKNIQYF
TRBJ2-5 | once | TRBV10-3 | TRBD2 | TGTGCCATCAGCCGGACTAGCGAACAAGAGACCCAGTACTTC | CAISRTSEQETQYF
TRBJ2-4 | NA | TRBV4-3 | NA | TGCGCCAGCAGCCAAGATTGGCCATTGGCGGACATTCAGTACTTC | CASSQDWPLADIQYF
TRBJ2-7 | NA | TRBV7-2 | TRBD2 | TGTGCCAGCAGCTTATACACTAGCGGGAACGAGCAGTACTTC | CASSLYTSGNEQYF
TRBJ2-1 | NA | TRBV19 | NA | TGTGCCAGTACCCGACCTACGGGTGAGCAGTTCTTC | CASTRPTGEQFF
TRBJ2-7 | NA | TRBV3-1/TRBV3-2 | TRBD2 | TGTGCCAGCAGCCCCCCCGGGAGGGGTCAGTCCTACGAGCAGTACTTC | CASSPPGRGQSYEQYF
TRBJ1-4 | once | TRBV30 | NA | TGTGCCTGGAGTGTGACAGCTAATGAAAAACTGTTTTTT | CAWSVTANEKLFF
TRBJ2-6 | NA | TRBV3-1/TRBV3-2 | NA | TGTGCCAGCAGCTCGCGGCTGGTAAAACTCTCTGGGGCCAACGTCCTGACTTTC | CASSSRLVKLSGANVLTF
TRBJ2-4 | many | TRBV7-9 | TRBD2 | TGTGCCAGCAGCAATGACGGACTAGCGGGAGGGCGGCGGGCCAAAAACATTCAGTACTTC | CASSNDGLAGGRRAKNIQYF
TRBJ2-1 | once | TRBV5-6 | NA | TGTGCCAGCAGCTCGACAGGGACTCACCCCTACAATGAGCAGTTCTTC | CASSSTGTHPYNEQFF
TRBJ2-7 | NA | TRBV7-9 | NA | TGTGCCAGCAGCGGAGCGGTCGGATGGAGCTCCTACGAGCAGTACTTC | CASSGAVGWSSYEQYF
TRBJ2-1 | once | TRBV10-3 | NA | TGTGCCATCACAGAACCCAGGGTCAATGAGCAGTTCTTC | CAITEPRVNEQFF
TRBJ2-5 | NA | TRBV7-6 | TRBD2 | TGTGCCAGCAGCTTAGGCTTGACTAGCGGGAGGGGTAAAGAGACCCAGTACTTC | CASSLGLTSGRGKETQYF
TRBJ2-7 | NA | TRBV13 | TRBD2 | TGTGCCAGCAGCTTAAGGCGGGAGGAATCCTACGAGCAGTACTTC | CASSLRREESYEQYF
TRBJ2-2 | NA | TRBV4-3 | TRBD1 | TGCGCCAGCAGCCTAAAGGGCGGCGACAGGGACACCGGGGAGCTGTTTTTT | CASSLKGGDRDTGELFF
TRBJ2-5 | NA | TRBV13 | TRBD2 | TGTGCCAGCAGCCTAATGGCGCTAGCGGGAGGACAGGAGACCCAGTACTTC | CASSLMALAGGQETQYF
TRBJ2-4 | NA | TRBV11-2 | TRBD2 | TGTGCCAGCAGCTCCATAGCGGGGGACTCCCACTTC | CASSSIAGDSHF
TRBJ1-2 | NA | TRBV30 | TRBD1 | TGTGCCTGGAGTGCGGGACAGCTCTATGGCTACACCTTC | CAWSAGQLYGYTF
TRBJ1-1 | once | TRBV7-9 | NA | TGTGCCAGCAGCTCCGTCGACACTGAAGCTTTCTTT | CASSSVDTEAFF
TRBJ1-2 | NA | TRBV18 | NA | TGTGCCAGCTCACGGACACCTTCGGAAGGCTACACCTTC | CASSRTPSEGYTF
TRBJ1-3 | NA | TRBV6-5 | NA | TGTGCCAGCAGTTCCGGGAGCTCTGGAAACACCATATATTTT | CASSSGSSGNTIYF
TRBJ1-4 | NA | TRBV28 | NA | TGTGCCAGCAGTTTGCGGGTGGCAGGAAAAAATGAAAAACTGTTTTTT | CASSLRVAGKNEKLFF
TRBJ2-7 | NA | TRBV30 | TRBD1 | TGTGCCTGGAGTACCGGGACAGGGTTAGGGTACGAGCAGTACTTC | CAWSTGTGLGYEQYF